These 4 T cell receptor beta chains originate from one sample sequenced in a study of cytomegalovirus exposure and HLA in healthy donors. The data were produced by immunoSEQ multiplex PCR, yet TCRdb's version contains in-frame clones alone and is incomplete. The sample lists 250,000 to 350,000 clones, around 87% seen once, with more than 0.9% in the top ten. Material for sequencing was PBMCs. The receptors were sampled from a woman aged 25-40 years in good health and CMV-seropositive.

The chain carries TRBV9 and TRBJ1-3; D is ambiguous. V lost 3 bases, J lost 0 bases, and 1 base lay in between. Germline values: CDR1 SGDLS, CDR2 YYNGEE. This CDR3 contains 12 residues. The CDR3 bases are TGTGCCAGCAGCGACTCTGGAAACACCATATATTTT. Translated: CASSDSGNTIYF.

The rearrangement uses TRBV18 and TRBJ1-3; possibly TRBD1 for D (5 bases). This CDR3 has 16 residues. The V and J ends lost 6 bases and 1 base respectively, with 16 bases between them. Germline V lookup: CDR1 KGHSH, CDR2 LQKENI. CDR3 nucleotides: TGTGCCAGCTCGTCTATACAGGTGACTTCTGGAAACACCATATATTTT. Translated, it gives CASSSIQVTSGNTIYF.

The chain has TRBV29-1 and TRBJ1-4, with 9 bases fitting TRBD1. The germline CDR1 and CDR2 sequences are SQVTM and ANQGSEA. The CDR3 is made up of 12 amino acids. Trimming cost V 8 bases and J 7 bases; bases outside gene matches: 5. The CDR3 reads CSTWDRAEKLFF. DNA for the CDR3: TGCAGCACCTGGGACAGGGCTGAAAAACTGTTTTTT.

This clone was seen more than once but under ten times. In the same sample, other DNA sequences code for this CDR3. The rearrangement uses TRBV18 and TRBJ1-5; D is ambiguous. CDR1 and CDR2 (germline): KGHSH, LQKENI. The CDR3 length is 13 residues. The V gene lost 3 bases and the J gene lost 2 bases, with 5 bases spanning the gap. Here the CDR3 DNA reads TGTGCCAGCTCACCGGGAGGCAATCAGCCCCAGCATTTT. It encodes CASSPGGNQPQHF.